The clone carrying this T cell receptor beta chain showed up many times. Its cognate antigen is unknown. The data were taken from a study of glioma-infiltrating T cells. Study-level results: Non-neoplastic patients had below-expected tissue-blood divergence, while all gliomas exceeded expectation. Very few CDR3 sequences were shared between tissue and blood.

TCR alpha and beta CDR3 regions were amplified from RNA using iRepertoire nested multiplex PCR. For one-step reverse transcription and amplification, about 85-400 ng of tissue mRNA or PBMC total RNA was used. TCRdb re-called the multiplex PCR reads through MiXCR, storing one row per CDR3 protein. The sample lists 100,000 to 150,000 distinct CDR3 sequences, 20% to 25% seen once, with over 12% in the top ten. This CDR3 region has 15 residues. The germline V gene encodes CDR1 DFQATT and CDR2 SNEGSKA (reference sequence). The V and J ends lost 5 bases and 3 bases, in that order; junction bases with no gene match: 6.

The V gene is TRBV20-1, the J gene TRBJ2-7; TRBD2 agrees at 14 bases. This sequence originates from a human donor with low-grade glioma or glioblastoma, undergoing nonglioma brain surgery, or in good health (not recorded which). Sequencing was carried out using glioma tissue, nonneoplastic brain tissue, or PBMCs (not recorded which). CDR3 residues: CSAEGLAGEYYEQYF. CDR3 DNA: TGCAGTGCTGAGGGACTAGCGGGAGAGTACTACGAGCAGTACTTC.